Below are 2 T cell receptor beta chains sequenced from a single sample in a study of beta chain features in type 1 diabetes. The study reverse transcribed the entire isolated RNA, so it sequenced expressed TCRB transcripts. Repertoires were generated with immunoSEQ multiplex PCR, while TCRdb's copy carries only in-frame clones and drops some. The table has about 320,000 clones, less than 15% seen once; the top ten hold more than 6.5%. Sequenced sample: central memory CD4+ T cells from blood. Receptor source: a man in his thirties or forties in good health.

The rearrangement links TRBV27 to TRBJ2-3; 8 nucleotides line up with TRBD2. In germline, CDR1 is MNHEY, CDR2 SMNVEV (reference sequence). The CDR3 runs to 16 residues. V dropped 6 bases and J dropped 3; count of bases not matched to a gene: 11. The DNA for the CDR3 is TGTGCCAGCAGACGCGGGGCGGGAGGAGGGACAGATACGCAGTATTTT. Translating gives CASRRGAGGGTDTQYF.

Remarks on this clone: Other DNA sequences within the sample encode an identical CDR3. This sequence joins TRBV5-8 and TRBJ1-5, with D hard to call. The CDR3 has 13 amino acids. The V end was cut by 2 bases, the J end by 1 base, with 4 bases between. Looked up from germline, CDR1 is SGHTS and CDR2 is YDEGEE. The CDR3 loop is CASSFGSNQPQHF. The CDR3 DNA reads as TGTGCCAGCAGCTTCGGCAGCAATCAGCCCCAGCATTTT.